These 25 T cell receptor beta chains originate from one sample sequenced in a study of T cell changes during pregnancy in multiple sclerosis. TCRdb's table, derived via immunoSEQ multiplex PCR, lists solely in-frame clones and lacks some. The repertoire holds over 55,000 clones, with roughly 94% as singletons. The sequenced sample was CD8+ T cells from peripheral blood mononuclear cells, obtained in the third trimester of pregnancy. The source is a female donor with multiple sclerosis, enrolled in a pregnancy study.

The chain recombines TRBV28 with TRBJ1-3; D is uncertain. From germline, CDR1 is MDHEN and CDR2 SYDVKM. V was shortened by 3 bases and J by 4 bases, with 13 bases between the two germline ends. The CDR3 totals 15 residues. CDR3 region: CASSFARLPGNTIYF. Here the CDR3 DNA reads TGTGCCAGCAGTTTCGCCAGACTACCGGGAAACACCATATATTTT.

The CDR3 reads CATSLSRGNPNEKLFF. CDR3 nucleotide sequence: TGTGCCACAAGCTTATCTCGGGGGAACCCTAATGAAAAACTGTTTTTT. The chain has TRBV7-9 and TRBJ1-4; a weak D match, TRBD1 (5 bases). The CDR3 is 16 residues long. V lost 10 bases to trimming and J lost 3 bases, with 21 bases between them. CDR1 and CDR2 (germline): SEHNR, FQNEAQ (reference sequence).

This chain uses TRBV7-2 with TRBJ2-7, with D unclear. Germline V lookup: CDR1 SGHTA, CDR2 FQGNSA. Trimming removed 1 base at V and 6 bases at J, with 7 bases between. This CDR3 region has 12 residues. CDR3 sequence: CASSLGLREQYF. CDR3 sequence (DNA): TGTGCCAGCAGCTTAGGTCTCCGCGAGCAGTACTTC.

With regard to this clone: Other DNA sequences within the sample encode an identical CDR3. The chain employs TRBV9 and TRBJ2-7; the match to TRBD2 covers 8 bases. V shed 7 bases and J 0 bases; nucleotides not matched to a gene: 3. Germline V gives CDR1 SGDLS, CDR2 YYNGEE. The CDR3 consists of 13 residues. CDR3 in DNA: TGTGCCAGCGCGAGCGGGAGCTCCTACGAGCAGTACTTC. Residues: CASASGSSYEQYF. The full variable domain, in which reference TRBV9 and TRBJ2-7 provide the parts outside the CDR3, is DSGVTQTPKHLITATGQRVTLRCSPRSGDLSVYWYQQSLDQGLQFLIQYYNGEERAKGNILERFSAQQFPDLHSELNLSSLELGDSALYFCASASGSSYEQYFGPGTRLTVT.

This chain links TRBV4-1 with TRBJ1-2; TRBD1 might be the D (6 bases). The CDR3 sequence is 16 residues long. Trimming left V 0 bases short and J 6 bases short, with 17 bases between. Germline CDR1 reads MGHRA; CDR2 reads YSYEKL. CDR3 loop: CASSQEPAGTRHGYTF. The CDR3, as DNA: TGCGCCAGCAGCCAAGAACCGGCCGGGACACGTCATGGCTACACCTTC.

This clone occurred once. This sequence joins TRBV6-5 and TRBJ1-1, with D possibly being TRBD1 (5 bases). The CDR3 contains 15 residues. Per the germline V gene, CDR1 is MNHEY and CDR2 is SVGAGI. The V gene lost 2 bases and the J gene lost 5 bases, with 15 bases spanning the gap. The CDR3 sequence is CASSYPGGVGTEAFF. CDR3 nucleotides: TGTGCCAGCAGTTACCCTGGAGGGGTCGGGACTGAAGCTTTCTTT.

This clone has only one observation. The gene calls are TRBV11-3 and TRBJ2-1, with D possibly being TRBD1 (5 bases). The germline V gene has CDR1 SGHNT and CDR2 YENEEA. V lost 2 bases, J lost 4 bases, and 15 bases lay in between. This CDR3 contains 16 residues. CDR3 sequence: CASSLHRGSPYNEQFF. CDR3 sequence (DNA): TGTGCCAGCAGCTTACATAGGGGTTCCCCGTACAATGAGCAGTTCTTC.

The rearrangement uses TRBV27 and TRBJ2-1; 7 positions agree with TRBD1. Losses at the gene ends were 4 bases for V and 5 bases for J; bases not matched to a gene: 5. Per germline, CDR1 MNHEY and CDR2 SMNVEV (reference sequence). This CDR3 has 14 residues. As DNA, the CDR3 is TGTGCCAGCAGTTGGGACAGCCCTAACAATGAGCAGTTCTTC. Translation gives CASSWDSPNNEQFF.

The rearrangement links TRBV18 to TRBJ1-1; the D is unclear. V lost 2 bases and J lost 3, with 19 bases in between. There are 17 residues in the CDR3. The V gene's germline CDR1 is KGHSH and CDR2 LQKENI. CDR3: CASSPNWAGSWDTEAFF. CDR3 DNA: TGTGCCAGCTCACCAAATTGGGCGGGGTCCTGGGACACTGAAGCTTTCTTT.

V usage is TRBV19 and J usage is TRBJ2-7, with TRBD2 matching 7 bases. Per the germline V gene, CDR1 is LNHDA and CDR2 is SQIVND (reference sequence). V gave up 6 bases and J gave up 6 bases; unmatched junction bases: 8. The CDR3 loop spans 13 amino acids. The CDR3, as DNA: TGTGCCAGTAGCCGCGCGGGGGAGGGCGAGCAGTACTTC. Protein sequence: CASSRAGEGEQYF.

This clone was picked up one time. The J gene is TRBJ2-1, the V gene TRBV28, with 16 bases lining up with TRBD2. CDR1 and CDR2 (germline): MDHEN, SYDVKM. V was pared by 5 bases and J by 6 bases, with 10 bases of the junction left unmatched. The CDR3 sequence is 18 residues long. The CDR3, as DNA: TGTGCCAGCAGTACCCCGGGACTAGCGGGAGGGGGGGGCAATGAGCAGTTCTTC. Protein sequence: CASSTPGLAGGGGNEQFF.

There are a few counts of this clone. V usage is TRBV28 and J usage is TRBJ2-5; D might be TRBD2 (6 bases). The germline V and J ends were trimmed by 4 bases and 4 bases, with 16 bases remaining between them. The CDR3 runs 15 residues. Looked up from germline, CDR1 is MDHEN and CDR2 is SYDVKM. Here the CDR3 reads CASSSGGSTTETQYF. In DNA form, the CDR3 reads TGTGCCAGCAGTTCCGGAGGGTCCACCACAGAGACCCAGTACTTC. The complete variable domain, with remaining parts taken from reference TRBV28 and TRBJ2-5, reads DVKVTQSSRYLVKRTGEKVFLECVQDMDHENMFWYRQDPGLGLRLIYFSYDVKMKEKGDIPEGYSVSREKKERFSLILESASTNQTSMYLCASSSGGSTTETQYFGPGTRLLVL.

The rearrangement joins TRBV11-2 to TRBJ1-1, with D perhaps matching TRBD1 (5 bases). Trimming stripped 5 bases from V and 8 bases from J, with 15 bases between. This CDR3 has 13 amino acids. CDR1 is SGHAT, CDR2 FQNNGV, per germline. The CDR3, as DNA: TGTGCCAGCAGCCGCATGGGGGAGGGCGAAGCTTTCTTT. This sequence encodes CASSRMGEGEAFF. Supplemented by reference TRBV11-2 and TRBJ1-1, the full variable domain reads EAGVAQSPRYKIIEKRQSVAFWCNPISGHATLYWYQQILGQGPKLLIQFQNNGVVDDSQLPKDRFSAERLKGVDSTLKIQPAKLEDSAVYLCASSRMGEGEAFFGQGTRLTVV.

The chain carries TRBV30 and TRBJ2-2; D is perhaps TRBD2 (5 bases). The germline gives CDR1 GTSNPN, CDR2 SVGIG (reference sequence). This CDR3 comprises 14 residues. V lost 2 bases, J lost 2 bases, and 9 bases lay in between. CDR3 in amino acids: CAWSPSLNTGELFF. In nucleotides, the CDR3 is TGTGCCTGGAGTCCTAGCCTAAACACCGGGGAGCTGTTTTTT.

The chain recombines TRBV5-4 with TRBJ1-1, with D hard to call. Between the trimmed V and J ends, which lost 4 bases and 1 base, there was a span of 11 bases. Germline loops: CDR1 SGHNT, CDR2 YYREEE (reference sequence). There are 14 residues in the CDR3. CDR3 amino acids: CASSPSEGNTEAFF. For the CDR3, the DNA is TGTGCCAGCAGCCCTTCCGAGGGGAACACTGAAGCTTTCTTT.

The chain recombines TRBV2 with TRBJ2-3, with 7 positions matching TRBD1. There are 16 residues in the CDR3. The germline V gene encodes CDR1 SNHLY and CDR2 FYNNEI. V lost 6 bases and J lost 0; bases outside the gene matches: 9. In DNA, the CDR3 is TGTGCCAGCAGCTCATACCGGGACAGAAGCACAGATACGCAGTATTTT. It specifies CASSSYRDRSTDTQYF.

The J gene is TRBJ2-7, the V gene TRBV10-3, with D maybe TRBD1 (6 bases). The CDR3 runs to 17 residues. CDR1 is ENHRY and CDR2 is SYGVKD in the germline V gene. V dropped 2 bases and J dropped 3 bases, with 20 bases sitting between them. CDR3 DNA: TGTGCCATCAGTGAGCCAAGGGGGAACCTTAAAAACTACGAGCAGTACTTC. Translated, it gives CAISEPRGNLKNYEQYF.

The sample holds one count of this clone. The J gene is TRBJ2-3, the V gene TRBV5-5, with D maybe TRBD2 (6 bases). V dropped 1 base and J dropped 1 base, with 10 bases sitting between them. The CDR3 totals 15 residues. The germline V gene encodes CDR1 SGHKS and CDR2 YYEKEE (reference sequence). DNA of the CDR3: TGTGCCAGCAGCTTGATTCCGGGGGGCACAGATACGCAGTATTTT. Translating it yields CASSLIPGGTDTQYF. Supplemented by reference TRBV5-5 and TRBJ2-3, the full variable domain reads DAGVTQSPTHLIKTRGQQVTLRCSPISGHKSVSWYQQVLGQGPQFIFQYYEKEERGRGNFPDRFSARQFPNYSSELNVNALLLGDSALYLCASSLIPGGTDTQYFGPGTRLTVL.

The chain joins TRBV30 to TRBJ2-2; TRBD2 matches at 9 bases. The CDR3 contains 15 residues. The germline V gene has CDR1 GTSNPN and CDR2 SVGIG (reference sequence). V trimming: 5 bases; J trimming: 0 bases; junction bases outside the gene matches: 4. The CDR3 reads CAWPGTSTNTGELFF. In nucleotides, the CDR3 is TGTGCCTGGCCCGGGACTAGCACGAACACCGGGGAGCTGTTTTTT.

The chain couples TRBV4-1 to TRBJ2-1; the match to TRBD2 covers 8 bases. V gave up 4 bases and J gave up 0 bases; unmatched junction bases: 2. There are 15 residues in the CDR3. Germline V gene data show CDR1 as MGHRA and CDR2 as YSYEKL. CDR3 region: CASSLLAGSYNEQFF. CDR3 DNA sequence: TGCGCCAGCAGCCTTCTAGCGGGCTCCTACAATGAGCAGTTCTTC.

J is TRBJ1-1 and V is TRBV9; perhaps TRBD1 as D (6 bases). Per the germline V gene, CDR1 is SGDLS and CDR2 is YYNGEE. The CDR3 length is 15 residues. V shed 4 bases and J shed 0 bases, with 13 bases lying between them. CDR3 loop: CASSLGQTMNTEAFF. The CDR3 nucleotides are TGTGCCAGCAGCCTCGGACAGACCATGAACACTGAAGCTTTCTTT.

CDR3 DNA sequence: TGTGCCAGCAGCTTCCCGACAGGGGCGAGGTACGAGCAGTACTTC. Protein sequence: CASSFPTGARYEQYF. V and J are TRBV13 and TRBJ2-7, with 8 bases fitting TRBD1. From germline, CDR1 is PRHDT and CDR2 FYEKMQ (reference sequence). The V and J ends lost 3 bases and 4 bases, in that order; junction bases with no gene match: 8. There are 15 residues in the CDR3.

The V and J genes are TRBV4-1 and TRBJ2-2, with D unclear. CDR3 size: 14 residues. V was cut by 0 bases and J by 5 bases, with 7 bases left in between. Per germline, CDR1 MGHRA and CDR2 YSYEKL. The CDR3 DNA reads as TGCGCCAGCAGCCAAGAGTGGCAGACCGGGGAGCTGTTTTTT. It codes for CASSQEWQTGELFF.

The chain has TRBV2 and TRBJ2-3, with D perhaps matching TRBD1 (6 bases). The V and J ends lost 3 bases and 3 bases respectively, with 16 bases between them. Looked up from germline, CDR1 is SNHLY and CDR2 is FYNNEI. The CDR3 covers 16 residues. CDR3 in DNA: TGTGCCAGCAGTGAGGGGGCAGGGGATGGGACAGATACGCAGTATTTT. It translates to CASSEGAGDGTDTQYF.

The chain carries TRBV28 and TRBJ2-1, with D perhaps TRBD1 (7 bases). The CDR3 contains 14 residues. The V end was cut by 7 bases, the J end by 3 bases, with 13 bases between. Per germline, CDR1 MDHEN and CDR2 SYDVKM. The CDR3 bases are TGTGCCAGCACCCCTCAGGGGGGCTACAATGAGCAGTTCTTC. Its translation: CASTPQGGYNEQFF.